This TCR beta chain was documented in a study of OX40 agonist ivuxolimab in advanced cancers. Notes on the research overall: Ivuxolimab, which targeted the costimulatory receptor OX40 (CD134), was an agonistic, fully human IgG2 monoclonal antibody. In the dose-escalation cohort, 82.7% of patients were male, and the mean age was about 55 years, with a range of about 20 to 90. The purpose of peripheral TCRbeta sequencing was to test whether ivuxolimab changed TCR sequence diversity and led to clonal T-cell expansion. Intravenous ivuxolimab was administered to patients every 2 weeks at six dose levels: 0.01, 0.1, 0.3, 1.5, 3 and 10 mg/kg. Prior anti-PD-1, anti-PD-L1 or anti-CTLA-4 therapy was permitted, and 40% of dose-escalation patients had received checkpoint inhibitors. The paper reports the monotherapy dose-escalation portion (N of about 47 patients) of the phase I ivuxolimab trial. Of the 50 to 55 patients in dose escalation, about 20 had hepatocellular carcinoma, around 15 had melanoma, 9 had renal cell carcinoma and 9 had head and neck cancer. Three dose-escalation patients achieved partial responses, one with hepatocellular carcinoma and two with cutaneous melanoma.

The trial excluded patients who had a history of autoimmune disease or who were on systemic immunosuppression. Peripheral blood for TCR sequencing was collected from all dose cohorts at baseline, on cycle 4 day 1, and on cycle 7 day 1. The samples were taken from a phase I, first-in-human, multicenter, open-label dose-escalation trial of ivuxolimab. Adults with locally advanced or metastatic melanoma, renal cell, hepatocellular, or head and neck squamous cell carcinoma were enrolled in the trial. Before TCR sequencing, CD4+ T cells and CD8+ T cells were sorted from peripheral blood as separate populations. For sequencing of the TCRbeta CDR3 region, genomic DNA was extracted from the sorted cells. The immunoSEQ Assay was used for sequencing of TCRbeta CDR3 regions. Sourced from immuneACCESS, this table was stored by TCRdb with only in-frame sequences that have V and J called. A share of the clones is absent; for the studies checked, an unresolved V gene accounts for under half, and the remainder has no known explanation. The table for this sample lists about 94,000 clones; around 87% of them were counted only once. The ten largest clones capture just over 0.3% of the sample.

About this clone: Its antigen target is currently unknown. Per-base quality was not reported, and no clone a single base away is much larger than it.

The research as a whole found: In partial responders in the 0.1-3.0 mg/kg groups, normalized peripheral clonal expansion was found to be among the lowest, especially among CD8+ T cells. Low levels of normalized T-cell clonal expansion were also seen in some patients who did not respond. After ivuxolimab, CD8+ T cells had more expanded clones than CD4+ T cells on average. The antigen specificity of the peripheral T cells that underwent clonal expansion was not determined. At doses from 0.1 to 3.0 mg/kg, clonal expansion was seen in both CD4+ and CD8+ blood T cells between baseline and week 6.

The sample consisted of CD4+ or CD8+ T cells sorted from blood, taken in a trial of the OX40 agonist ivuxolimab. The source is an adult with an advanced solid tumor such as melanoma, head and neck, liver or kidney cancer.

The DNA reads as follows: TGTGCCAGCAGCCAAGGAGGGACAGTCTATGGCTACACCTTC. This is translated as CASSQGGTVYGYTF. The chain couples TRBV14 to TRBJ1-2, and TRBD1 aligns with 7 junction nucleotides. Trimming removed 1 base from V and 4 bases from J; the gene matches leave 3 bases unexplained. CDR1 SGHDN and CDR2 FVKESK are derived from the germline V gene. The CDR3 covers 14 residues, taking in both the cysteine and the phenylalanine. Of the read, only the CDR3 DNA is kept; its 42 bases are in frame from base 1. Reference TRBV14 and TRBJ1-2 proteins supply the regions before and after the CDR3; the full variable domain is: EAGVTQFPSHSVIEKGQTVTLRCDPISGHDNLYWYRRVMGKEIKFLLHFVKESKQDESGMPNNRFLAERTGGTYSTLKVQPAELEDSGVYFCASSQGGTVYGYTFGSGTRLTVV.